This TCR beta chain was found in a study of cytomegalovirus exposure and HLA in healthy donors. Study-level points and caveats: Earlier analysis found most TCR beta V segments productive about 90% or about 30% of the time.

V shed 0 bases and J 2 bases; nucleotides not matched to a gene: 8. This CDR3 comprises 17 residues. The germline CDR1 and CDR2 sequences are LGHNA and YSLEER. Concerning this clone itself: The antigen remains undetermined.

In the PCR, 60 Vbeta and 13 Jbeta primers were used. The assay was immunoSEQ multiplex PCR, and TCRdb's table has in-frame clones only and misses some. The data show more than 200,000 clones, 65% to 80% seen once. The receptor's source is a middle-aged man in good health and CMV-seronegative. Material for sequencing was PBMCs. This sequence joins TRBV4-3 and TRBJ2-5, with 8 bases matching TRBD2. The CDR3 DNA sequence: TGCGCCAGCAGCCAAGACGGAATGGTAGCGGGGCAAGAGACCCAGTACTTC. Translating it yields CASSQDGMVAGQETQYF.